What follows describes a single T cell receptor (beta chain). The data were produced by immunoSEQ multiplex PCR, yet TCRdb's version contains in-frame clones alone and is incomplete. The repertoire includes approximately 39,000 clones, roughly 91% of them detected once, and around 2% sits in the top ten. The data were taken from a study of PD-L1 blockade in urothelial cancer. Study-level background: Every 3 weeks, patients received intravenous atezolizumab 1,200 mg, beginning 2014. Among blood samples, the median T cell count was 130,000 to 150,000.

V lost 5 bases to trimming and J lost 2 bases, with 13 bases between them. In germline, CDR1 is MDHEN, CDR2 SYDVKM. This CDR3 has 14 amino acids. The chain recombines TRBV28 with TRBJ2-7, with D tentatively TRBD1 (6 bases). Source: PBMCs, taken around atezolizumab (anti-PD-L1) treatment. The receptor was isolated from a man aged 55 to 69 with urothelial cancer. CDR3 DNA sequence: TGTGCCAGCAGTAGGACAGCGGTTCCCTACGAGCAGTACTTC. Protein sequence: CASSRTAVPYEQYF.